This T cell receptor (beta chain) was identified in a study of T cells in Graves' hyperthyroidism and ophthalmopathy. Study-level background: Peripheral blood was obtained at initial diagnosis, preceding any treatment. Findings of the study overall: Model output signaled ophthalmopathy a median approximately 6.2 months ahead of onset. The authors' 13 V-J model separated ophthalmopathy from stable hyperthyroidism.

TCR beta CDR3 regions were amplified from RNA transcripts. The HTBI primer set served for first-round RT-PCR of the TCR CDR3. TCRdb recomputed calls from the multiplex PCR reads with MiXCR, one row per CDR3 protein. The repertoire consists of 470,000 or so distinct CDR3 sequences, with less than 25% occurring once and the leading ten covering 26%. Unmatched junction bases numbered 8, after V lost 5 bases and J lost 6 bases. CDR3 length equals 15 residues. In germline, CDR1 is MDHEN, CDR2 SYDVKM. This clonotype was seen a handful of times. Its target is unknown. Under 12 ml fresh peripheral blood yielded the PBMCs.

Material for sequencing was blood. The chain links TRBV28 to TRBJ1-5; 9 bases agree with TRBD1. The origin of this receptor is a man younger than 35 with Graves' hyperthyroidism. CDR3 coding DNA: TGTGCCAGCAGTCCGGGACAGGGTGCGGTTCAGCCCCAGCATTTT. This encodes CASSPGQGAVQPQHF.